This T cell receptor beta chain was identified in a study of cytomegalovirus exposure and HLA in healthy donors. About the study: Unique TCRs numbering around 80 million, obtained from HLA-typed donors, made up an early data release.

CDR3 size: 15 residues. Germline-derived CDR1 and CDR2 are GTSNPN and SVGIG (reference sequence). Trimming shortened V by 0 bases and J by 0 bases, and 9 bases separated the two germline ends. As to this clone: Its antigen remains unidentified.

Primers: 60 Vbeta forward and 13 Jbeta reverse. Only in-frame clones appear in the TCRdb table, and some are missing; sequencing was by immunoSEQ multiplex PCR. The table records under 200,000 clones, over 70% of them present only once. The study's findings and limits: A further, later analysis showed that HLA-associated TCR beta chains (compared with equally common others) were more clonally expanded. Being productive about 90% or about 30% of the time was typical of most TCR beta V segments in an earlier analysis.

The TCR was taken from a man aged 40-49 years in good health and CMV-seronegative. The sample was PBMCs. The rearrangement uses TRBV30 and TRBJ1-5, with D hard to call. The CDR3 region is CAWSVGGPSNQPQHF. CDR3 sequence (DNA): TGTGCCTGGAGTGTAGGAGGGCCTAGCAATCAGCCCCAGCATTTT. Together with reference TRBV30 and TRBJ1-5, the CDR3 gives the full variable domain: SQTIHQWPATLVQPVGSPLSLECTVEGTSNPNLYWYRQAAGRGLQLLFYSVGIGQISSEVPQNLSASRPQDRQFILSSKKLLLSDSGFYLCAWSVGGPSNQPQHFGDGTRLSIL.